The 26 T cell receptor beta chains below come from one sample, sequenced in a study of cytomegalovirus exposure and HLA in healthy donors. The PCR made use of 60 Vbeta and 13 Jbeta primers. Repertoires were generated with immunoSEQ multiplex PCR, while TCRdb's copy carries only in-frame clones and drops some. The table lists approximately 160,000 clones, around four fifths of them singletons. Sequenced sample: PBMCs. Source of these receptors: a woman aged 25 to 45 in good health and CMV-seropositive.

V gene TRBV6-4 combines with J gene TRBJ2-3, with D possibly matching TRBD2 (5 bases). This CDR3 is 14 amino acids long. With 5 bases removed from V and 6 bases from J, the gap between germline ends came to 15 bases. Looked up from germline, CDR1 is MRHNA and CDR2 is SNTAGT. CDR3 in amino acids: CASSSGDPGDTQYF. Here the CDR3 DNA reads TGTGCCAGCAGTTCCGGGGATCCGGGGGATACGCAGTATTTT.

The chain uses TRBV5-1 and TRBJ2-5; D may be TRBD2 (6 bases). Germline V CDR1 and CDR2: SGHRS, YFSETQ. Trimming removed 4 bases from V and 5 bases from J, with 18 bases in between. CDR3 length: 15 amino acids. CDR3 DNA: TGCGCCAGCAGCCTGGTCATGCGGGACCGGGAGACCCAGTACTTC. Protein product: CASSLVMRDRETQYF.

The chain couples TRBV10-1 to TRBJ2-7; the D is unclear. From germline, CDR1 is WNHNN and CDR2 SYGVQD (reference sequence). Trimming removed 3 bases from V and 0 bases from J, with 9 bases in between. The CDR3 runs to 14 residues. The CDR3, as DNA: TGCGCCAGCAGTGACGCGGTGGGCTCCTACGAGCAGTACTTC. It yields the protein CASSDAVGSYEQYF.

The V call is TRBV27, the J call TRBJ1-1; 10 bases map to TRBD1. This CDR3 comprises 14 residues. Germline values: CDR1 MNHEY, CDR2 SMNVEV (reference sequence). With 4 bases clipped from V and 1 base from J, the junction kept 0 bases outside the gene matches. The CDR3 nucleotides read TGTGCCAGCAGTTGGACAGGGGGGAACACTGAAGCTTTCTTT. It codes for CASSWTGGNTEAFF.

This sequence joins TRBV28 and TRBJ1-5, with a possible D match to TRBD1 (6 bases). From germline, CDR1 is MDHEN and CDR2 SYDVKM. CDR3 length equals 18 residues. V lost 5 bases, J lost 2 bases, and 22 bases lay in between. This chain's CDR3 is CASSLQQGRGSGNQPQHF. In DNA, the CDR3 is TGTGCCAGCAGTCTTCAACAGGGTAGGGGATCGGGCAATCAGCCCCAGCATTTT.

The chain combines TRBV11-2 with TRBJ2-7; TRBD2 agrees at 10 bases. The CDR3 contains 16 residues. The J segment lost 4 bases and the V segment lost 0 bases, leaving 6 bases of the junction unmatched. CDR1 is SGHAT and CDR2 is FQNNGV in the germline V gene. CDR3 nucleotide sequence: TGTGCCAGCAGCTTAGATTGGGCTAGCGGGAGTTACGAGCAGTACTTC. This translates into CASSLDWASGSYEQYF. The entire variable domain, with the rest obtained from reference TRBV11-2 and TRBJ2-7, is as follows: EAGVAQSPRYKIIEKRQSVAFWCNPISGHATLYWYQQILGQGPKLLIQFQNNGVVDDSQLPKDRFSAERLKGVDSTLKIQPAKLEDSAVYLCASSLDWASGSYEQYFGPGTRLTVT.

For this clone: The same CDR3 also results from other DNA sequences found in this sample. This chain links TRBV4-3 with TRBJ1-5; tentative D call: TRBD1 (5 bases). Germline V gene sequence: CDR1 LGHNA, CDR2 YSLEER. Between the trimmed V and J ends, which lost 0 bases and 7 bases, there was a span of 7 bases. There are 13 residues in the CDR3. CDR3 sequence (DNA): TGCGCCAGCAGCCAAGATAGGGGACAGCCCCAGCATTTT. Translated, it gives CASSQDRGQPQHF.

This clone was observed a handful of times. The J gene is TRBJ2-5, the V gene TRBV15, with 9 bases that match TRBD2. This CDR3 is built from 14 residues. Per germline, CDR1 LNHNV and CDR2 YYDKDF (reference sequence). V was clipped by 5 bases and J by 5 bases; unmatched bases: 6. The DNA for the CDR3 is TGTGCCACCAGCCTGGGACTAGCAGATGAGACCCAGTACTTC. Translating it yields CATSLGLADETQYF. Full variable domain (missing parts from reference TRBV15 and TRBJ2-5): DAMVIQNPRYQVTQFGKPVTLSCSQTLNHNVMYWYQQKSSQAPKLLFHYYDKDFNNEADTPDNFQSRRPNTSFCFLDIRSPGLGDTAMYLCATSLGLADETQYFGPGTRLLVL.

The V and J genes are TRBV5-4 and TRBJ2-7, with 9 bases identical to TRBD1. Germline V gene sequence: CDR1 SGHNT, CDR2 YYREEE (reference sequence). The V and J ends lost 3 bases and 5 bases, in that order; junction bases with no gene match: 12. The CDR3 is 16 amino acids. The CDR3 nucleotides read TGTGCCAGCAGCTCACCGGGACAGGGTGAATATGACGAGCAGTACTTC. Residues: CASSSPGQGEYDEQYF.

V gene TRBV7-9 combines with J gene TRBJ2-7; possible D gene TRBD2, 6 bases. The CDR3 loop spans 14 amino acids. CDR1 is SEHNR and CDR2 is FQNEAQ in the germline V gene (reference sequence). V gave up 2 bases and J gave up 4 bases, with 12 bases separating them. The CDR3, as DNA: TGTGCCAGCAGCTTACTTACTAGCTCGTACGAGCAGTACTTC. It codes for CASSLLTSSYEQYF. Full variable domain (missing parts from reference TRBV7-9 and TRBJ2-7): DTGVSQNPRHKITKRGQNVTFRCDPISEHNRLYWYRQTLGQGPEFLTYFQNEAQLEKSRLLSDRFSAERPKGSFSTLEIQRTEQGDSAMYLCASSLLTSSYEQYFGPGTRLTVT.

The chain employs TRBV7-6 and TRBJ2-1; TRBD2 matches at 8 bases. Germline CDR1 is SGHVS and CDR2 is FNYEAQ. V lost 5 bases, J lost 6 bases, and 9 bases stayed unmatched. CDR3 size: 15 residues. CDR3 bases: TGTGCCAGCAGCATTACGAGCGGGAGCGGCAATGAGCAGTTCTTC. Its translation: CASSITSGSGNEQFF.

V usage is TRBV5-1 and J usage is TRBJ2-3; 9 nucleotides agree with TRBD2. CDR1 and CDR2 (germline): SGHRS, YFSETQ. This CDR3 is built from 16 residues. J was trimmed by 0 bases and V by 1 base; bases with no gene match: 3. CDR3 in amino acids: CASSLILAGSTDTQYF. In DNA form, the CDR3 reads TGCGCCAGCAGCTTGATCCTAGCGGGAAGCACAGATACGCAGTATTTT.

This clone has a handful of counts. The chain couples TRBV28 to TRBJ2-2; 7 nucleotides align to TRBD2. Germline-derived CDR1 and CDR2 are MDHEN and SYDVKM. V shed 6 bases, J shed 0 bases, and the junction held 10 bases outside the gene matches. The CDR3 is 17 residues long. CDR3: CASRPGGAGPNTGELFF. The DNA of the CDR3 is TGTGCCAGCAGGCCCGGGGGAGCGGGACCGAACACCGGGGAGCTGTTTTTT.

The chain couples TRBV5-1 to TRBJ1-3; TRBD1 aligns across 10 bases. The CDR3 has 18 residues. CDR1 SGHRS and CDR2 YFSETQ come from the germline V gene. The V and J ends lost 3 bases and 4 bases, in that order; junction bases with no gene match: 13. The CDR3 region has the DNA TGCGCCAGCAGCTCCCCCCCCGGGACAGGGGCCTCAGGAAACACCATATATTTT. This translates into CASSSPPGTGASGNTIYF.

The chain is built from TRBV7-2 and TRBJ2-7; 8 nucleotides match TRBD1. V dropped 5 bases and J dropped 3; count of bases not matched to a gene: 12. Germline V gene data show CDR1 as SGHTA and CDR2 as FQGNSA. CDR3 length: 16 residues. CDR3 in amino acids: CASSMRSGGSGYEQYF. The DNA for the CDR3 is TGTGCCAGCAGCATGCGATCAGGGGGCTCTGGCTACGAGCAGTACTTC.

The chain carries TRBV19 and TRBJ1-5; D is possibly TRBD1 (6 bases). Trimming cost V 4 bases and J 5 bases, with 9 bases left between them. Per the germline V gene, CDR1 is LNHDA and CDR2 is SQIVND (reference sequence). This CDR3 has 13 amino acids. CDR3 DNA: TGTGCCAGTAGTAGGTCAGGGGATCAGCCCCAGCATTTT. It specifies CASSRSGDQPQHF.

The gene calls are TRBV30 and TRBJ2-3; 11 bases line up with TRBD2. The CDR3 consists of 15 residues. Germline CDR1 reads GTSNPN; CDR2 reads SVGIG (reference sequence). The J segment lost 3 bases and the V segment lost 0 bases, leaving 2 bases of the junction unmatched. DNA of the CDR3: TGTGCCTGGAGTGTGGGACTAGCGGAAACAGATACGCAGTATTTT. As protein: CAWSVGLAETDTQYF.

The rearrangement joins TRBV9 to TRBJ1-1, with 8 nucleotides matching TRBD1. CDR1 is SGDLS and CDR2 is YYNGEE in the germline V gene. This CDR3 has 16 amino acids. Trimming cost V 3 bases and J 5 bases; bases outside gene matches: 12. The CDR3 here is CASSALLGQGFTEAFF. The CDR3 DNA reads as TGTGCCAGCAGCGCCCTTCTCGGACAGGGTTTTACTGAAGCTTTCTTT. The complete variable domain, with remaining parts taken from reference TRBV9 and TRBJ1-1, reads DSGVTQTPKHLITATGQRVTLRCSPRSGDLSVYWYQQSLDQGLQFLIQYYNGEERAKGNILERFSAQQFPDLHSELNLSSLELGDSALYFCASSALLGQGFTEAFFGQGTRLTVV.

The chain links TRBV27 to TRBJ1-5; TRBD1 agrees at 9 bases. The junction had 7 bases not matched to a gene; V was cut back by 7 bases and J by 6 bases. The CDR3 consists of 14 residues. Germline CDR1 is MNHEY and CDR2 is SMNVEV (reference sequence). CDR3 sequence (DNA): TGTGCCAGCACCCAATCACAGGGGGCTCAGCCCCAGCATTTT. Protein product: CASTQSQGAQPQHF.

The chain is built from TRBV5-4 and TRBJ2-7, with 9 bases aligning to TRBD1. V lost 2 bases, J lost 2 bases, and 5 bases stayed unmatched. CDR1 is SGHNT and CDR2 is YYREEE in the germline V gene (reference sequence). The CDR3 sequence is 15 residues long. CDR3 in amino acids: CASSLGQGLTYEQYF. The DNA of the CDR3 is TGTGCCAGCAGCTTAGGACAGGGGTTAACCTACGAGCAGTACTTC.

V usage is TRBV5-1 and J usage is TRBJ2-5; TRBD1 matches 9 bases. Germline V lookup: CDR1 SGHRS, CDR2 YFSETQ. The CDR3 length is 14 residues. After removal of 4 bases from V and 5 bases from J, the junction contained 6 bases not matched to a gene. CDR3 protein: CASSGGQGSETQYF. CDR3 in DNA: TGCGCCAGCAGCGGGGGACAGGGCTCGGAGACCCAGTACTTC.

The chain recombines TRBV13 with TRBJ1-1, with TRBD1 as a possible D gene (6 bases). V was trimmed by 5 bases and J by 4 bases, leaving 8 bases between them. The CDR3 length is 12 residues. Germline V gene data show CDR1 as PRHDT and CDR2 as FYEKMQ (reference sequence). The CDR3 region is CASSTGTTEAFF. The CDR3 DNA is TGTGCCAGCAGCACAGGGACCACTGAAGCTTTCTTT.

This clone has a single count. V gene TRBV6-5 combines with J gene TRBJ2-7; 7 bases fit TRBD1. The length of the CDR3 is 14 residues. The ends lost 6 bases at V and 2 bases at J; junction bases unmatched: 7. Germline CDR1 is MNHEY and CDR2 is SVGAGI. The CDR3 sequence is CASSLGQIAYEQYF. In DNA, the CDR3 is TGTGCCAGCAGCCTGGGACAGATCGCCTACGAGCAGTACTTC.

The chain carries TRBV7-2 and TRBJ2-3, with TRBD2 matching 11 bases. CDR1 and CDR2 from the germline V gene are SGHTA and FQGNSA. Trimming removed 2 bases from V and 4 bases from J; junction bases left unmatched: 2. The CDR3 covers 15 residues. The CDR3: CASSLTSGRADTQYF. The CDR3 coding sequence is TGTGCCAGCAGCTTAACTAGCGGGAGAGCAGATACGCAGTATTTT.

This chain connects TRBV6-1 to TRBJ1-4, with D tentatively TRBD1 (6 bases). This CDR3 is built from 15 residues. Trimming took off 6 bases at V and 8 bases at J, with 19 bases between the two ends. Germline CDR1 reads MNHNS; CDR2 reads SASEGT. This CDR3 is CASRKGGTSTEKLFF. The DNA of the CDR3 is TGTGCCAGCAGGAAGGGGGGGACTTCGACGGAAAAACTGTTTTTT.

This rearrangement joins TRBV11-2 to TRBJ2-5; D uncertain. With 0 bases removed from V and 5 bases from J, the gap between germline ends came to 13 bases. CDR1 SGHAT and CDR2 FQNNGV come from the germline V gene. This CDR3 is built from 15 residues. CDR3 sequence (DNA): TGTGCCAGCAGCTTAGATTCGGCGGCCTCCGAGACCCAGTACTTC. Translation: CASSLDSAASETQYF.